This T cell receptor (beta chain) originates from a study of T cells in Graves' hyperthyroidism and ophthalmopathy. The CDR3 is made up of 11 amino acids. V was cut by 5 bases and J by 4 bases, with 5 bases left in between. The V gene's germline CDR1 is MNHEY and CDR2 SVGEGT. Graves' hyperthyroidism without ophthalmopathy progression within 18 months was termed stable. RNA transcripts were the template for amplifying TCR beta CDR3 regions. The TCR CDR3 first-round RT-PCR relied on the HTBI primer set. TCRdb reprocessed the multiplex PCR reads with MiXCR, giving one entry per CDR3 protein. Among a few hundred thousand distinct CDR3 sequences listed, about a sixth were seen once. A word on this clonotype: A much more abundant neighbour one base away suggests this may be a read error.

Sequencing was performed on blood. The chain employs TRBV6-2 or TRBV6-3 and TRBJ1-1, with unresolved D. This receptor was obtained from a woman aged 25 to 45 with Graves' hyperthyroidism. The CDR3 DNA reads as TGTGCCAGCAGTGTCAGCACTGAAGCTTTCTTT. Translated: CASSVSTEAFF.